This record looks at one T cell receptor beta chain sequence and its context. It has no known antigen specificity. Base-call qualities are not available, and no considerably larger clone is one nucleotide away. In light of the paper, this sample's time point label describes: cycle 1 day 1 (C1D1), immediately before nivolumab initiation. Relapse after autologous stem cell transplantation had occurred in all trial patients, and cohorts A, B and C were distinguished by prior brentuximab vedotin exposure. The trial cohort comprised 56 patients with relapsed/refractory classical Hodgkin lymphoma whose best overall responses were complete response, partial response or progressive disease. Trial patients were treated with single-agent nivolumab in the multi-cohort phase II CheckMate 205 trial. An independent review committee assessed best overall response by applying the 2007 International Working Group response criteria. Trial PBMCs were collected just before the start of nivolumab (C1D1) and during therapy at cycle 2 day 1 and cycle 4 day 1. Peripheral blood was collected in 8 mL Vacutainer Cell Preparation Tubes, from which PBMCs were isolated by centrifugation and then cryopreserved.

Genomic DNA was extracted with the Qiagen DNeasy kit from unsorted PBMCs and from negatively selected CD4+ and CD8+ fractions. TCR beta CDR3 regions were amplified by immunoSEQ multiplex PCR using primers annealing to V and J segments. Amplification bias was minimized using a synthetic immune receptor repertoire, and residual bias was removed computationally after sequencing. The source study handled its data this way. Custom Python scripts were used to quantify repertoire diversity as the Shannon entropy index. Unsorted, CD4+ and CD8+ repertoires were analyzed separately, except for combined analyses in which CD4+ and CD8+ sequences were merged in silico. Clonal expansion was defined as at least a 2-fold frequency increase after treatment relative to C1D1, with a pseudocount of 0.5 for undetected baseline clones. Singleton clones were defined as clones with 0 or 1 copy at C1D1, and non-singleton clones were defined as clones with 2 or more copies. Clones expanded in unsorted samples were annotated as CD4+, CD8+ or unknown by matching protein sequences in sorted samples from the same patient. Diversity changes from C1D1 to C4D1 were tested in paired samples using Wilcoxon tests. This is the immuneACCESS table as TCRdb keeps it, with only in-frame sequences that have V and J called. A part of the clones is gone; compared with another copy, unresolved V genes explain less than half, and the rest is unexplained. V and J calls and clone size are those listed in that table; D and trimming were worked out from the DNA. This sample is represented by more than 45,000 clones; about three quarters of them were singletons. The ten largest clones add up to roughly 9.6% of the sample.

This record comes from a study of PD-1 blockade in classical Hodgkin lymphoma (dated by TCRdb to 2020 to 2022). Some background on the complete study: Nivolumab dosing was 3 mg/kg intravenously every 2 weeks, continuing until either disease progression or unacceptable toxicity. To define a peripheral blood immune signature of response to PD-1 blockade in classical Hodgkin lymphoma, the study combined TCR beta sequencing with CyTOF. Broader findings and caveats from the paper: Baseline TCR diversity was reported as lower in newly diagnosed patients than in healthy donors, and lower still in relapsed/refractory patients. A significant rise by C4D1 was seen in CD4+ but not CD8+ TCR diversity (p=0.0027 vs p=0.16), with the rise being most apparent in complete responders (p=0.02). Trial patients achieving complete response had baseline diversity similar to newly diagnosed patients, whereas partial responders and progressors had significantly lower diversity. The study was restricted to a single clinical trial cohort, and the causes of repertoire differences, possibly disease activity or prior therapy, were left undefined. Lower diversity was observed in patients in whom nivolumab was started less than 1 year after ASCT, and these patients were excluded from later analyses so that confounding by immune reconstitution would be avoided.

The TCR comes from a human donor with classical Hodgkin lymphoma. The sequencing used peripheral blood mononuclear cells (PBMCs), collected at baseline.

The DNA is as follows: TGTGCCAGCAGTGAAGGACGCAGGATTACTGAAGCTTTCTTT. This gives the protein CASSEGRRITEAFF. The V and J genes are TRBV2 and TRBJ1-1, with the D segment identity uncertain. The CDR3 numbers 14 residues from cysteine through phenylalanine. The only DNA kept is the CDR3, 42 bases in frame from the first base. The CDR1 and CDR2 encoded by the germline V gene are SNHLY and FYNNEI. Trimming at the junction amounts to 1 base on V and 5 bases on J, and the germline ends lie 11 bases apart.